This is a list of T cell receptor beta chains from one sample in a study of early T cells in non-severe SARS-CoV-2 infection. MiXCR, applied by TCRdb to the 5' RACE reads, yields one record per CDR3 protein. The sample includes about 52,000 distinct CDR3 sequences, 9.5% to 11% of them seen just once. Sequenced: whole blood. These receptor sequences come from an adult who was a healthcare worker with PCR-confirmed SARS-CoV-2 infection or an uninfected control (not recorded which). Each CDR3 is given with its conserved first and last residue.

V	CDR3
TRBV5-1	CASSLKATMNTEAFF
TRBV5-1	CASSFGGRGSGELFF
TRBV6-5	CASSYSFLGNTEAFF
TRBV7-2	CASSLAGGSSYEQYF
TRBV2	CASRPTGELFF
TRBV13	CASSGTSGRALYNEQFF
TRBV4-1	CASSLDRADDEQFF
TRBV5-6	CASSLDRGYQETQYF
TRBV20-1	CSAGPRGATYEQYF
TRBV29-1	CSVVRATREQYF
TRBV7-9	CASSSGGRVFNEQFF
TRBV5-5	CASSLAGHPPNTEAFF
TRBV5-6	CASSSGLTTDTQYF
TRBV11-2	CASLPEGGNTEAFF
TRBV4-1	CASSQVSGSNQPQHF
TRBV10-2	CASSESGANVLTF
TRBV24-1	CATSPTGGVYGDAQYF
TRBV29-1	CSSVSPGQRGSYEQYF
TRBV28	CASSPGLGWRIAKNIQYF
TRBV7-3	CASSLMGVETQYF
TRBV6-4	CASSDSLDRTQYF
TRBV20-1	CSASAALSTYEQYF
TRBV6-6	CASRTLGGVANYGYTF
TRBV7-2	CASSFSYGSEQFF
TRBV6-2/TRBV6-3	CASSPQGETQYF
TRBV10-1	CASKAGMNTGELFF
TRBV10-3	CAISEKGTGDEQYF
TRBV27	CASSTGLRTGELFF
TRBV5-4	CASSPTAGQSSYEQYF
TRBV20-1	CSASSSETQYF
TRBV11-2	CASSLSEDTQYF
TRBV6-6	CASSGLNNEQFF
TRBV4-2	CASSQDRGFFYEQYF
TRBV6-5	CASSLVAGAVETQYF
TRBV5-1	CASSPGQIYNEQFF
TRBV12-3/TRBV12-4	CASSYRDSLPGELFF
TRBV20-1	CSAQDQYNSPLHF
TRBV24-1	CATSHGLADSQETQYF
TRBV12-3/TRBV12-4	CASSSRVNTQYF
TRBV28	CASSAVDRRIQYF
TRBV6-1	CASSEADTQYF
TRBV20-1	CSAPLPDVFYGYTF
TRBV7-3	CASSLMGGANVLIF
TRBV18	CASSPRGETQYF
TRBV7-8	CASSTGVGVANEKLFF
TRBV20-1	CSASGLAGATTYEQYF
TRBV12-3/TRBV12-4	CASSPNTGGGSPLHF
TRBV2	CASSEPYEQYF
TRBV10-2	CASSELSGSSYNSPLHF
TRBV3-1	CASSRSGGNYGYTF
TRBV20-1	CSARALNQPQHF